The text below deals with one T cell receptor beta chain. These data are taken from a study of blood T cell repertoires in COVID-19. Overall study: The origin of the acute and convalescent COVID-19 samples was the United States, Italy and Spain. PBMCs, B-cell-depleted T cells, or T cells provided the cDNA or gDNA that made up the material.

The authors' processing: By means of reference gene primer amplification, nucleated cell counts were estimated. Here immunoSEQ multiplex PCR was the method, and the copy in TCRdb shows in-frame clones only, minus some. D and trimming come from the DNA, and the V and J calls and clone size come from that table. In the table there are 85,000 to 110,000 clones, roughly 87% of which are singletons. This CDR3 contains 18 residues. The germline V gene has CDR1 WSHSY and CDR2 SAAADI. V was shortened by 0 bases and J by 0 bases, with 12 bases between the two germline ends. V is TRBV10-2 and J is TRBJ1-6; weak D call: TRBD1 (6 bases). The sequence was obtained from a man aged 50-60 years in a cohort sampled during active COVID-19. The sequencing input was peripheral blood. The CDR3 is CASSESENRVSYNSPLHF. CDR3 nucleotide sequence: TGCGCCAGCAGTGAGTCCGAGAACAGGGTCTCCTATAATTCACCCCTCCACTTT.